Sequencing of this TCR beta chain was carried out in a study of T cell responses to AZD1222 COVID-19 vaccine. Sequencing used immunoSEQ multiplex PCR; TCRdb keeps in-frame clones, though not all of them. The data contain under 130,000 clones, around 94% of them seen just once; the ten biggest clones take up roughly 2%. The CDR3 spans 16 residues. Germline loops: CDR1 MDHEN, CDR2 SYDVKM. With V trimmed by 2 bases and J by 1 base, 6 bases remained unmatched. The V and J genes are TRBV28 and TRBJ1-2; 8 nucleotides line up with TRBD1. The specimen comprised peripheral blood, sampled on day 0 of AZD1222 vaccination. The clonotype comes from an adult in good health. CDR3 bases: TGTGCCAGCAGTTTACGGGACAGGATACTTAACTATGGCTACACCTTC. It is translated as CASSLRDRILNYGYTF.